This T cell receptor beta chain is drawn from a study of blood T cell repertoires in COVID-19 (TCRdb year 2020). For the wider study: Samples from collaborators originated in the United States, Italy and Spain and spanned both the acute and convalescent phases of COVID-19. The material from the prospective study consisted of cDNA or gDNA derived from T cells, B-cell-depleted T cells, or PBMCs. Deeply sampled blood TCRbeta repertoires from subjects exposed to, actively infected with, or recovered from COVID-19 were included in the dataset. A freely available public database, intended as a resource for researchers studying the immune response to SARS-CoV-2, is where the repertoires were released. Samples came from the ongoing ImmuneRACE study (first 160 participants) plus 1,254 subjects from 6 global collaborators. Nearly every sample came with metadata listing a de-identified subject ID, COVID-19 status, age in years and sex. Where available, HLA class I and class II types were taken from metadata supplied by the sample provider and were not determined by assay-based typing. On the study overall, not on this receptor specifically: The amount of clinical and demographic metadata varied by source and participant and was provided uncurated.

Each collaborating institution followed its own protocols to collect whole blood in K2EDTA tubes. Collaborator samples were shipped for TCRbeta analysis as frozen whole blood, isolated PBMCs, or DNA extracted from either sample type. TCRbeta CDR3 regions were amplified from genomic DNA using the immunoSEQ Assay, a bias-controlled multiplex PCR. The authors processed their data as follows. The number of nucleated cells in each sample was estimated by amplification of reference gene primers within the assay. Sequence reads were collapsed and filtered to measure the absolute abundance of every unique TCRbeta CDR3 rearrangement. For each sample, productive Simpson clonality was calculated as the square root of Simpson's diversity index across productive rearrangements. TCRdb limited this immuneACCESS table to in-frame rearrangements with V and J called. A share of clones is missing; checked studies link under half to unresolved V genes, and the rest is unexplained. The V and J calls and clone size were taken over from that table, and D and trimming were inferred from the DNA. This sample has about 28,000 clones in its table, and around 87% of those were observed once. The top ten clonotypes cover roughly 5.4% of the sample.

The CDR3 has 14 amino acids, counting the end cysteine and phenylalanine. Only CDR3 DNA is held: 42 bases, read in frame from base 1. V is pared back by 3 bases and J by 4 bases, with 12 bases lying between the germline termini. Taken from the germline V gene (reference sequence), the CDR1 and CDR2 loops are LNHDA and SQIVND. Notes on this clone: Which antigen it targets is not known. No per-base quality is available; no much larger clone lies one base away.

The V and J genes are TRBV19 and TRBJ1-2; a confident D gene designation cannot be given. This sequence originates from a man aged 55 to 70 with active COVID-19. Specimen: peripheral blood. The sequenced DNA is TGTGCCAGTAGTATTATCCAGAATCCCTATGGCTACACCTTC. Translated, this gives CASSIIQNPYGYTF. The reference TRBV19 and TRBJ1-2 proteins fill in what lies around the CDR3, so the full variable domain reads DGGITQSPKYLFRKEGQNVTLSCEQNLNHDAMYWYRQDPGQGLRLIYYSQIVNDFQKGDIAEGYSVSREKKESFPLTVTSAQKNPTAFYLCASSIIQNPYGYTFGSGTRLTVV.